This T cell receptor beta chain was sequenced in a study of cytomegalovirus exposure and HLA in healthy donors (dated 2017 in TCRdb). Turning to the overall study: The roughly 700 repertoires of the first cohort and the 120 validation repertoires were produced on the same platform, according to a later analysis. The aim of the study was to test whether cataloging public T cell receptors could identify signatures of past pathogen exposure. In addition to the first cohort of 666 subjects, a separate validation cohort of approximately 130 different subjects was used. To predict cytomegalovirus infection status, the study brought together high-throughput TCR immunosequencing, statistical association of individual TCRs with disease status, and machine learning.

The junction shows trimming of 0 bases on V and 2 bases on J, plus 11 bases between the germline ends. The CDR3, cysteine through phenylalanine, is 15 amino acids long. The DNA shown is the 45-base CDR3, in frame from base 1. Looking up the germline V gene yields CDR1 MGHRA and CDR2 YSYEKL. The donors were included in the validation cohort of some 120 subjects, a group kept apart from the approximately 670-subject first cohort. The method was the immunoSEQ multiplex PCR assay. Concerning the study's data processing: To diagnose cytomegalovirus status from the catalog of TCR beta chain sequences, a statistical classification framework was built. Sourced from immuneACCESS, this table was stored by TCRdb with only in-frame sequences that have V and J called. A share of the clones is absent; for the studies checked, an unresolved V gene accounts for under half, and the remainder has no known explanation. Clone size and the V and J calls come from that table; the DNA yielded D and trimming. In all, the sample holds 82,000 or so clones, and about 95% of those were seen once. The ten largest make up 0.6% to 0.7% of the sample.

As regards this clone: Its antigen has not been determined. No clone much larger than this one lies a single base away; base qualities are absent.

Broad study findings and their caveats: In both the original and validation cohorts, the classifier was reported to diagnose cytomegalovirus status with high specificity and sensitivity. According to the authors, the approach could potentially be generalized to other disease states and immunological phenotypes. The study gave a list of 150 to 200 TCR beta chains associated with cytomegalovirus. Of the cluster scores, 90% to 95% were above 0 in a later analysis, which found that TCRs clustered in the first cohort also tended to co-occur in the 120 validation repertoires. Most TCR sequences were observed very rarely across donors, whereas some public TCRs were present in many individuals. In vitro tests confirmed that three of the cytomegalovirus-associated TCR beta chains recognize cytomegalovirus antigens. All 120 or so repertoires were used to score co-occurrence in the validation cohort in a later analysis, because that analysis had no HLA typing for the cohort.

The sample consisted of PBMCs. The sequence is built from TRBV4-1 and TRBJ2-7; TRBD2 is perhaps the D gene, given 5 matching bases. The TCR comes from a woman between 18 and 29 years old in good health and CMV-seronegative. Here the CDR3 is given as CASSQDRESPYEQYF. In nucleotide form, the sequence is TGCGCCAGCAGCCAAGACCGGGAATCCCCCTACGAGCAGTACTTC.